The 25 T cell receptor beta chains below come from one sample, sequenced in a study of T cell responses to AZD1222 COVID-19 vaccine listed by TCRdb under 2021. Library generation was performed with the immunoSEQ multiplex PCR assay. In its TCRdb copy, this immuneACCESS table keeps in-frame sequences only and misses some clones. Where compared with another copy, unresolved V genes explain less than half of these, and the others have no known cause. This sample comprises 150,000 to 200,000 clones, around 94% of them detected only once. The ten largest make up about 1.2% of the sample. The intended sense of this specimen's time point label: baseline before first vaccination. The sample was peripheral blood, taken on day 0 of AZD1222 vaccination. These receptors all stem from an adult in good health.

The chain employs TRBV7-2 and TRBJ2-1; weak D call: TRBD1 (6 bases). The CDR3 contains 16 residues. The ends were cut back, 5 bases at V and 5 bases at J, with 19 bases in the middle. Germline values: CDR1 SGHTA, CDR2 FQGNSA. The CDR3 DNA sequence: TGTGCCAGCAGCCCATCATTTGGGGACACCAACAATGAGCAGTTCTTC. Translated, it gives CASSPSFGDTNNEQFF.

The chain joins TRBV7-2 to TRBJ2-6; the D gene is possibly TRBD1 (5 bases). V was cut by 0 bases and J by 0 bases, with 6 bases left in between. The CDR3 sequence is 16 residues long. The germline V gene has CDR1 SGHTA and CDR2 FQGNSA. The DNA of the CDR3 is TGTGCCAGCAGCTTAGCCAGGGCCTCTGGGGCCAACGTCCTGACTTTC. It encodes CASSLARASGANVLTF.

V usage is TRBV6-2 or TRBV6-3 and J usage is TRBJ1-2; D may be TRBD1 (6 bases). With 5 bases removed from V and 2 bases from J, the gap between germline ends came to 9 bases. The CDR3 length is 13 residues. Germline V CDR1 and CDR2: MNHEY, SVGEGT. DNA of the CDR3: TGTGCCAGCAGTCCGGACAGAAACTATGGCTACACCTTC. Encoded protein: CASSPDRNYGYTF.

The chain has TRBV3-1 (or the pseudogene TRBV3-2) and TRBJ2-5; the D is unclear. V dropped 1 base and J dropped 5 bases, with 14 bases sitting between them. CDR1 LGHDT and CDR2 YNNKEL come from the germline V gene (reference sequence). CDR3 length: 15 residues. The CDR3 region is CASSQVSMGTETQYF. Here the CDR3 DNA reads TGTGCCAGCAGCCAAGTCTCAATGGGAACGGAGACCCAGTACTTC.

The V and J genes are TRBV4-2 and TRBJ2-1; D gene uncertain. Trimming removed 0 bases at V and 10 bases at J, with 10 bases between. The germline CDR1 and CDR2 sequences are LGHNA and YNFKEQ. The CDR3 spans 13 residues. In DNA, the CDR3 is TGTGCCAGCAGCCAAGATCTTCTCAGCGAGCAGTTCTTC. As protein: CASSQDLLSEQFF.

The chain employs TRBV28 and TRBJ1-5; weak D call: TRBD1 (6 bases). Germline CDR1 reads MDHEN; CDR2 reads SYDVKM. The CDR3 covers 13 residues. The V and J ends lost 5 bases and 5 bases respectively, with 10 bases between them. CDR3 in amino acids: CASSTQGYQPQHF. The CDR3 nucleotides are TGTGCCAGCAGTACACAGGGTTATCAGCCCCAGCATTTT.

This chain uses TRBV5-1 with TRBJ1-1, with D unclear. Germline V lookup: CDR1 SGHRS, CDR2 YFSETQ. The CDR3 loop spans 13 amino acids. V gave up 4 bases and J gave up 7 bases, with 14 bases separating them. The CDR3 DNA is TGCGCCAGCAGCCGATACACGGAGGGTGAAGCTTTCTTT. Translated, it gives CASSRYTEGEAFF.

V usage is TRBV6-5 and J usage is TRBJ2-1, with 13 bases that match TRBD2. The V gene end was trimmed by 6 bases and the J gene end by 6 bases; junction bases not matched to a gene: 5. Germline assignment: CDR1 MNHEY and CDR2 SVGAGI. This CDR3 comprises 15 residues. Here the CDR3 reads CASRTSGGRPNEQFF. In DNA, the CDR3 is TGTGCCAGCAGGACTAGCGGGGGGAGGCCCAATGAGCAGTTCTTC.

The gene calls are TRBV6-5 and TRBJ1-1; D is possibly TRBD1 (5 bases). Germline V gene data show CDR1 as MNHEY and CDR2 as SVGAGI. This CDR3 region has 15 residues. Trimming removed 2 bases from V and 6 bases from J, with 16 bases in between. The DNA for the CDR3 is TGTGCCAGCAGTTACCTTTGGCAGGGTGCATCTGAAGCTTTCTTT. Amino acids: CASSYLWQGASEAFF.

J is TRBJ1-3 and V is TRBV7-8, with a tentative D call TRBD1 (5 bases). V was trimmed by 6 bases and J by 2 bases, leaving 14 bases between them. Germline V gives CDR1 SGHVS, CDR2 FQNEAQ. The length of the CDR3 is 15 residues. The CDR3 protein is CASSLTPGPGNTIYF. The CDR3 nucleotides are TGTGCCAGCAGTCTAACCCCGGGGCCTGGAAACACCATATATTTT.

V is TRBV4-1 and J is TRBJ2-4, with D possibly TRBD1 on 7 matching bases. The germline V gene encodes CDR1 MGHRA and CDR2 YSYEKL. The ends were cut back, 4 bases at V and 0 bases at J, with 10 bases in the middle. The length of the CDR3 is 15 residues. CDR3 DNA: TGCGCCAGCAGCCCAGGGGGAGGAGCCAAAAACATTCAGTACTTC. Its translation: CASSPGGGAKNIQYF.

The chain couples TRBV6-5 to TRBJ1-1; TRBD1 might be the D (6 bases). The CDR3 has 15 amino acids. Germline V gene sequence: CDR1 MNHEY, CDR2 SVGAGI. The V end lost 2 bases, the J end lost 0 bases, and 10 bases lay between the germline ends. The chain's CDR3 is CASSYHRDMNTEAFF. The CDR3 bases are TGTGCCAGCAGTTACCACAGGGACATGAACACTGAAGCTTTCTTT.

This sequence joins TRBV7-8 and TRBJ2-5; 7 nucleotides align to TRBD1. The CDR3 consists of 12 residues. CDR1 and CDR2 (germline): SGHVS, FQNEAQ. V was pared by 5 bases and J by 4 bases, with 1 base of the junction left unmatched. CDR3 nucleotides: TGTGCCAGCAGCCGGGACAGAGAGACCCAGTACTTC. Translating gives CASSRDRETQYF.

This clone occurred once. The chain has TRBV27 and TRBJ1-6; D is unclear. CDR1 and CDR2 (germline): MNHEY, SMNVEV (reference sequence). V dropped 5 bases and J dropped 0 bases, with 5 bases sitting between them. The CDR3 spans 14 residues. In DNA, the CDR3 is TGTGCCAGCAGTCAGAGCTCCTATAATTCACCCCTCCACTTT. Residues: CASSQSSYNSPLHF.

The chain employs TRBV19 and TRBJ1-1; 9 bases map to TRBD1. Trimming took 5 bases from V and 4 from J; bases not matched to a gene: 8. The CDR3 sequence is 15 residues long. The germline V gene has CDR1 LNHDA and CDR2 SQIVND (reference sequence). The CDR3 nucleotides read TGTGCCAGTAGTCTTCAGGACAGGGGAGGCACTGAAGCTTTCTTT. Its protein is CASSLQDRGGTEAFF.

This chain uses TRBV7-9 with TRBJ1-2, with a tentative D call TRBD1 (5 bases). Germline assignment: CDR1 SEHNR and CDR2 FQNEAQ (reference sequence). The V and J ends lost 7 bases and 8 bases respectively, with 14 bases between them. CDR3 length: 12 amino acids. The CDR3 nucleotides read TGTGCCAGCACCTACCAGGGAAGGGGCTACACCTTC. Translation gives CASTYQGRGYTF.

The CDR3 region has the DNA TGTGCCAGCAGCTTCGCAGGGGCCTCTGGAAACACCATATATTTT. Its translation: CASSFAGASGNTIYF. The V gene is TRBV5-8, the J gene TRBJ1-3, with D possibly TRBD1 on 6 matching bases. The CDR3 has 15 residues. V lost 2 bases and J lost 0, with 9 bases in between. Germline V gene lookup returns CDR1 SGHTS and CDR2 YDEGEE.

The chain recombines TRBV2 with TRBJ2-2, with 8 bases that match TRBD2. The germline V gene has CDR1 SNHLY and CDR2 FYNNEI. V shed 8 bases and J 6 bases; nucleotides not matched to a gene: 11. CDR3 length: 15 amino acids. The CDR3 coding sequence is TGTGCCAGCCGATCTCGGACTAGCTCTGCCGGGGAGCTGTTTTTT. Protein product: CASRSRTSSAGELFF. The whole variable domain, remainder taken from reference TRBV2 and TRBJ2-2, is EPEVTQTPSHQVTQMGQEVILRCVPISNHLYFYWYRQILGQKVEFLVSFYNNEISEKSEIFDDQFSVERPDGSNFTLKIRSTKLEDSAMYFCASRSRTSSAGELFFGEGSRLTVL.

V is TRBV7-6 and J is TRBJ1-2; TRBD1 agrees at 8 bases. The CDR3 is 13 amino acids. The ends lost 6 bases at V and 5 bases at J; junction bases unmatched: 5. Per the germline V gene, CDR1 is SGHVS and CDR2 is FNYEAQ. CDR3 sequence: CASRPGGGYGYTF. CDR3 nucleotides: TGTGCCAGCAGACCAGGGGGCGGTTATGGCTACACCTTC.

This rearrangement joins TRBV7-2 to TRBJ1-6; no reliable D call. Germline V lookup: CDR1 SGHTA, CDR2 FQGNSA. V was shortened by 1 base and J by 4 bases, with 8 bases between the two germline ends. The CDR3 sequence is 15 residues long. Here the CDR3 DNA reads TGTGCCAGCAGCTTAGGCCAGCTTTATAATTCACCCCTCCACTTT. It specifies CASSLGQLYNSPLHF.

This chain joins TRBV9 and TRBJ2-7; TRBD1 might be the D (6 bases). Germline V gives CDR1 SGDLS, CDR2 YYNGEE. The V end lost 4 bases, the J end lost 3 bases, and 17 bases lay between the germline ends. The CDR3 is made up of 15 amino acids. DNA of the CDR3: TGTGCCAGCAGCCCACGGGACAAGGGAGTCTACGAGCAGTACTTC. Translated, it gives CASSPRDKGVYEQYF.

The chain carries TRBV24-1 and TRBJ1-2; possible D gene TRBD1, 5 bases. The germline CDR1 and CDR2 sequences are KGHDR and SFDVKD. The V end lost 4 bases, the J end lost 8 bases, and 13 bases lay between the germline ends. This CDR3 has 13 residues. Here the CDR3 DNA reads TGTGCCACCAGTGACTTTCTCGGGGGAGGCTACACCTTC. Translating it yields CATSDFLGGGYTF.

The J gene is TRBJ2-1, the V gene TRBV18, with 9 bases that match TRBD1. V trimming: 3 bases; J trimming: 7 bases; junction bases outside the gene matches: 10. CDR1 KGHSH and CDR2 LQKENI come from the germline V gene. The CDR3 has 16 amino acids. CDR3 region: CASSPMDRGPGNEQFF. CDR3 DNA: TGTGCCAGCTCACCGATGGACAGGGGCCCCGGGAATGAGCAGTTCTTC.

The genes are TRBV7-6 and TRBJ1-3; D is possibly TRBD1 (5 bases). Germline V CDR1 and CDR2: SGHVS, FNYEAQ. This CDR3 spans 15 amino acids. Trimming removed 1 base from V and 3 bases from J, with 10 bases in between. The chain's CDR3 is CASSLVGAGGNTIYF. DNA for the CDR3: TGTGCCAGCAGCTTAGTAGGGGCTGGTGGAAACACCATATATTTT.

The rearrangement links TRBV6-5 to TRBJ1-3; unclear D gene. The V end was cut by 0 bases, the J end by 2 bases, with 11 bases between. The CDR3 totals 16 residues. Germline V lookup: CDR1 MNHEY, CDR2 SVGAGI. The CDR3 DNA is TGTGCCAGCAGTTACTCGGGATCGCGAACTGGAAACACCATATATTTT. Translated, it gives CASSYSGSRTGNTIYF.